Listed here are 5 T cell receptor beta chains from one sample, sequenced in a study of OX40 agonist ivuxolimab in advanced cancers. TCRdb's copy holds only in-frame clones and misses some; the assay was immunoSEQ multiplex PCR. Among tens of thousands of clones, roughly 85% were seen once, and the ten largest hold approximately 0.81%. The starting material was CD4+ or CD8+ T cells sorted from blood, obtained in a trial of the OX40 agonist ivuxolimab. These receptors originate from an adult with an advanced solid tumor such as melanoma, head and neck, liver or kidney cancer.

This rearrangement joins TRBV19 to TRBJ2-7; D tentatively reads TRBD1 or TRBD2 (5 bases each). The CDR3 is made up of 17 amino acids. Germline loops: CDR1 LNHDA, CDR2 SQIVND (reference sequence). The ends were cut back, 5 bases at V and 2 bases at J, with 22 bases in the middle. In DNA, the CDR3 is TGTGCCAGTAGTGTCGGGCTAGTGGGACGGCTTACCTACGAGCAGTACTTC. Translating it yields CASSVGLVGRLTYEQYF.

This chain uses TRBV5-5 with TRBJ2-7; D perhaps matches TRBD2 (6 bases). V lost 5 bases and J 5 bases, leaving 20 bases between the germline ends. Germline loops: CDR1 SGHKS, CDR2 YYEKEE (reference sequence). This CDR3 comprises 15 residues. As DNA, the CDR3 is TGTGCCAGCAGACTGGTGGGCGGGACCTTCAACGAGCAGTACTTC. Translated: CASRLVGGTFNEQYF.

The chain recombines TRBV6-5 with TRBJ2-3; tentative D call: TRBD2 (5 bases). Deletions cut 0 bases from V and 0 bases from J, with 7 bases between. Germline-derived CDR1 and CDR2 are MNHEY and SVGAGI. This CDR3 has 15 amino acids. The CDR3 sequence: CASSYSAVSTDTQYF. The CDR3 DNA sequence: TGTGCCAGCAGTTACTCAGCGGTTAGCACAGATACGCAGTATTTT.

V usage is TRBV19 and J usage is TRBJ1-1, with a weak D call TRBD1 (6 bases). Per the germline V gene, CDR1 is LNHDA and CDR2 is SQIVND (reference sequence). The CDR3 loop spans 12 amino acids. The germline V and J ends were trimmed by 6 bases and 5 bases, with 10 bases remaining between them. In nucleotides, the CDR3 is TGTGCCAGTAGATACAGGGAGACTGAAGCTTTCTTT. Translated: CASRYRETEAFF.

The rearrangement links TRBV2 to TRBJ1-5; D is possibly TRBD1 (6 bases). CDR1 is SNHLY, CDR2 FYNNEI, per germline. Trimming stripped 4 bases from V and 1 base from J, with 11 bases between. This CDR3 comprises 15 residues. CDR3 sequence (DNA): TGTGCCAGCAGTGCTAATCAGGGGAGCAATCAGCCCCAGCATTTT. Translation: CASSANQGSNQPQHF. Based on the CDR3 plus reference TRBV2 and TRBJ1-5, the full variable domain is EPEVTQTPSHQVTQMGQEVILRCVPISNHLYFYWYRQILGQKVEFLVSFYNNEISEKSEIFDDQFSVERPDGSNFTLKIRSTKLEDSAMYFCASSANQGSNQPQHFGDGTRLSIL.